These 12 T cell receptor beta chains came from one sample sequenced in a study of OX40 agonist ivuxolimab in advanced cancers. The table came from immunoSEQ multiplex PCR; TCRdb's copy has only in-frame clones and leaves some out. The top ten clones hold about 2% of a sample with 20,000 to 30,000 clones, over 70% of them seen once. The source was CD4+ or CD8+ T cells sorted from blood, collected in a trial of the OX40 agonist ivuxolimab. Receptors originate from an adult with an advanced solid tumor such as melanoma, head and neck, liver or kidney cancer.

The chain links TRBV28 to TRBJ2-7; TRBD1 aligns across 9 bases. This CDR3 is built from 15 residues. Per germline, CDR1 MDHEN and CDR2 SYDVKM. The junction had 6 bases not matched to a gene; V was cut back by 4 bases and J by 2 bases. In nucleotides, the CDR3 is TGTGCCAGCAGTTCGGTGAACAGGGGGCCCTACGAGCAGTACTTC. It encodes CASSSVNRGPYEQYF.

The sample holds a few counts of this clone. The chain links TRBV10-3 to TRBJ1-3; D is possibly TRBD1 (5 bases). The CDR3 spans 14 residues. Germline assignment: CDR1 ENHRY and CDR2 SYGVKD. V was pared by 3 bases and J by 8 bases, with 14 bases between. The CDR3 DNA follows: TGTGCCATCAGTGAAAGAGGGGTTGGGGACACCATATATTTT. Its protein product is CAISERGVGDTIYF.

This chain connects TRBV7-9 to TRBJ2-7, with D tentatively TRBD1 or TRBD2 (6 bases each). Trimming left V 5 bases short and J 6 bases short, with 20 bases between. The CDR3 runs 15 residues. Germline-derived CDR1 and CDR2 are SEHNR and FQNEAQ (reference sequence). The CDR3 loop reads CASSNPGLGGGEQYF. CDR3 DNA: TGTGCCAGCAGCAACCCCGGCCTAGGGGGAGGCGAGCAGTACTTC.

The rearrangement links TRBV18 to TRBJ1-1; TRBD1 matches at 10 bases. Trimming took 4 bases from V and 5 from J; bases not matched to a gene: 4. Germline CDR1 reads KGHSH; CDR2 reads LQKENI. The CDR3 consists of 14 residues. The CDR3 here is CASSRGQGRTEAFF. As DNA, the CDR3 is TGTGCCAGCTCACGGGGACAGGGGAGAACTGAAGCTTTCTTT.

The CDR3 DNA sequence: TGTGCCAGTAGTATAGGTGTTGCGGGGGGGAACACTGAAGCTTTCTTT. Protein: CASSIGVAGGNTEAFF. The V and J genes are TRBV19 and TRBJ1-1; TRBD1 might be the D (5 bases). The CDR3 covers 16 residues. V dropped 1 base and J dropped 1 base, with 13 bases sitting between them. The V gene's germline CDR1 is LNHDA and CDR2 SQIVND (reference sequence).

The chain employs TRBV7-2 and TRBJ2-7; 10 bases align to TRBD2. Trimming took 4 bases from V and 4 from J; bases not matched to a gene: 4. Germline loops: CDR1 SGHTA, CDR2 FQGNSA. CDR3 length: 14 residues. CDR3 nucleotide sequence: TGTGCCAGCAGCTCAGCGGGAGGGATTTACGAGCAGTACTTC. Encoded protein: CASSSAGGIYEQYF.

V usage is TRBV9 and J usage is TRBJ2-3; 11 bases match TRBD2. Germline-derived CDR1 and CDR2 are SGDLS and YYNGEE. The ends lost 2 bases at V and 8 bases at J; junction bases unmatched: 1. The CDR3 totals 13 residues. CDR3 residues: CASSVGTSGTQYF. CDR3 coding DNA: TGTGCCAGCAGCGTGGGGACTAGCGGTACGCAGTATTTT.

V and J are TRBV19 and TRBJ1-6; D gene unclear. V lost 9 bases and J lost 7, with 16 bases in between. Germline CDR1 reads LNHDA; CDR2 reads SQIVND (reference sequence). CDR3 length: 14 amino acids. The CDR3 sequence: CASLSRERNSPLHF. DNA for the CDR3: TGTGCCAGCTTATCAAGGGAAAGAAATTCACCCCTCCACTTT.

This rearrangement joins TRBV20-1 to TRBJ2-4; the D is unclear. This CDR3 comprises 11 residues. Trimming took 2 bases from V and 15 from J, leaving 14 bases between them. CDR1 is DFQATT, CDR2 SNEGSKA, per germline (reference sequence). CDR3 in DNA: TGCAGTGCTAGATCTGCGGCATCTCCGTACTTC. Its translation is CSARSAASPYF.

A remark on this clone: At one end the junction does not follow the germline gene, possibly because of a read error. The V and J genes are TRBV7-7 and TRBJ2-7; TRBD1 matches 10 bases. CDR3 length: 16 residues. From germline, CDR1 is SSHAT and CDR2 FNYEAQ (reference sequence). CDR3 sequence reads: CASSLATPGQGYEQYF. The CDR3 DNA reads TGTGCTAGCAGCTTAGCTACTCCGGGACAGGGGTACGAGCAGTACTTC.

This sequence joins TRBV6-1 and TRBJ1-6, with 7 bases aligning to TRBD1. The J segment lost 8 bases and the V segment lost 8 bases, leaving 9 bases of the junction unmatched. The CDR3 contains 14 residues. Germline CDR1 MNHNS, CDR2 SASEGT. Here the CDR3 reads CASADRHNDSPLHF. The CDR3 DNA reads TGTGCCAGCGCGGACAGGCACAACGATTCACCCCTCCACTTT.

This rearrangement joins TRBV18 to TRBJ2-1; 12 bases agree with TRBD2. J gave up 8 bases and V 3 bases, and 8 bases lay outside the gene matches. This CDR3 has 16 residues. CDR1 is KGHSH and CDR2 is LQKENI in the germline V gene. The CDR3 sequence is CASSPRASGRGDEQFF. CDR3 nucleotide sequence: TGTGCCAGCTCACCGAGGGCTAGCGGGAGGGGCGATGAGCAGTTCTTC.